A selection of T cell receptor beta chains follows, all from one sample in a study of cytomegalovirus exposure and HLA in healthy donors. Produced via immunoSEQ multiplex PCR; TCRdb's table is partial and in-frame only. The sample consists of roughly 200,000 clones, roughly 80% of them appearing once. The sequenced sample was PBMCs. The receptors stem from a woman between 25 and 40 years old in good health and CMV-seropositive. The conserved cysteine and the conserved F or W are not part of the CDR3 here. Each record gives: V gene, J gene, CDR3 protein.

V: TRBV28
J: TRBJ2-4
CDR3: ASTLTGLAKNIQY

V: TRBV18
J: TRBJ1-1
CDR3: ASSLQGHFMNTEAF

V: TRBV5-6
J: TRBJ2-7
CDR3: ASSASDKRSYEQY

V: TRBV5-1
J: TRBJ2-7
CDR3: ASSLILAGEGEQY

V: TRBV6-5
J: TRBJ2-5
CDR3: ASSYEEGGPAAQY

V: TRBV6-1
J: TRBJ2-1
CDR3: ASHSRSYNEQF

V: TRBV6-1
J: TRBJ2-1
CDR3: ASSRQGATYNEQF

V: TRBV29-1
J: TRBJ2-7
CDR3: SVEDGGFEQY

V: TRBV5-1
J: TRBJ2-5
CDR3: ASSFGTINPETQY

V: TRBV11-2
J: TRBJ1-1
CDR3: ASSLLYRGNTEAF

V: TRBV2
J: TRBJ1-4
CDR3: ASRPTGRTNEKLF

V: TRBV7-2
J: TRBJ1-1
CDR3: ASSLGRIMNTEAF

V: TRBV5-5
J: TRBJ2-6
CDR3: ASSFRGASGANVLT

V: TRBV7-7
J: TRBJ2-1
CDR3: ASSLGGGSYNEQF

V: TRBV7-9
J: TRBJ1-2
CDR3: ASSPEERTGGT

V: TRBV6-1
J: TRBJ1-3
CDR3: ASSVGQRGNTIY

V: TRBV27
J: TRBJ1-6
CDR3: ASSLVRGYNSPLH

V: TRBV18
J: TRBJ2-2
CDR3: ASSPAGGIGGELF

V: TRBV29-1
J: TRBJ2-2
CDR3: SVLLGGGDTGELF

V: TRBV27
J: TRBJ2-2
CDR3: ASSPRTGNLPNTGELF

V: TRBV30
J: TRBJ2-3
CDR3: AWTQASTDTQY

V: TRBV15
J: TRBJ2-5
CDR3: ATSRDWGLAGETQY

V: TRBV2
J: TRBJ2-7
CDR3: ASSESTVPRAYEQY

V: TRBV19
J: TRBJ1-3
CDR3: ASSKGLWTGSNSSGNTIY

V: TRBV14
J: TRBJ2-1
CDR3: ASSQAAQAKVGEQF

V: TRBV6-1
J: TRBJ1-5
CDR3: ASSENTGNQPQH

V: TRBV27
J: TRBJ1-6
CDR3: ASRSSGTRLSLNSPLH

V: TRBV7-3
J: TRBJ1-2
CDR3: ASSLNREDYGYT

V: TRBV5-1
J: TRBJ2-6
CDR3: ASSAGQGSSGANVLT

V: TRBV2
J: TRBJ2-1
CDR3: ASSEVSGRDSNEQF

V: TRBV28
J: TRBJ2-7
CDR3: ALGGSGYEQY

V: TRBV27
J: TRBJ2-7
CDR3: ASSPTGHSRSYEQY

V: TRBV2
J: TRBJ1-6
CDR3: ASSEARGEGSPLH

V: TRBV11-3
J: TRBJ2-1
CDR3: ASSSSVNEQF

V: TRBV4-1
J: TRBJ2-5
CDR3: ASSPGQFETQY

V: TRBV19
J: TRBJ1-4
CDR3: ASSGRTGSKLF

V: TRBV19
J: TRBJ1-4
CDR3: ASSSTGERLNEKLF

V: TRBV2
J: TRBJ1-1
CDR3: ASSVYRELTEAF

V: TRBV10-2
J: TRBJ2-6
CDR3: ASGTPPHGANVLT

V: TRBV7-3
J: TRBJ1-1
CDR3: ASSLGRGNTEAF

V: TRBV7-6
J: TRBJ2-7
CDR3: ASSLDGNYEQY

V: TRBV9
J: TRBJ2-1
CDR3: ASSTTGTSGRGEQF

V: TRBV21-1
J: TRBJ1-2
CDR3: ASSTRDQANYGYT

V: TRBV11-3
J: TRBJ2-1
CDR3: ASSLEASGSYNEQF

V: TRBV6-5
J: TRBJ2-5
CDR3: ASSSGELGEQY

V: TRBV5-8
J: TRBJ2-1
CDR3: ASSSGLAVNYNEQF

V: TRBV2
J: TRBJ1-5
CDR3: ASSGGLSNQPQH

V: TRBV9
J: TRBJ1-1
CDR3: ASSVKGGLNTEAF

V: TRBV6-6
J: TRBJ1-1
CDR3: ASSYPVFKNTEAF

V: TRBV19
J: TRBJ2-7
CDR3: ASSKVTGGFEQY

V: TRBV29-1
J: TRBJ2-5
CDR3: SVGWTGLRPKETQY